Presented here are 32 T cell receptor beta chains from one specimen sequenced in a study of OX40 agonist ivuxolimab in advanced cancers. Profiling relied on immunoSEQ multiplex PCR, and the TCRdb table lists in-frame clones only, not all of them. The sample carries just over 80,000 clones, around 90% recorded once. The starting material was CD4+ or CD8+ T cells sorted from blood, obtained in a trial of the OX40 agonist ivuxolimab. These receptors were obtained from an adult with an advanced solid tumor such as melanoma, head and neck, liver or kidney cancer.

This rearrangement joins TRBV5-1 to TRBJ1-2; 9 positions agree with TRBD1. The germline gives CDR1 SGHRS, CDR2 YFSETQ. The CDR3 spans 14 residues. The J segment lost 5 bases and the V segment lost 5 bases, leaving 7 bases of the junction unmatched. CDR3 loop: CASRQQGALYGYTF. CDR3 nucleotides: TGCGCCAGCAGACAACAGGGGGCCCTTTATGGCTACACCTTC.

This clone has just a few counts. The rearrangement joins TRBV7-9 to TRBJ1-6; 7 nucleotides line up with TRBD1. Germline values: CDR1 SEHNR, CDR2 FQNEAQ (reference sequence). The CDR3 totals 14 residues. The CDR3 loop is CAAALGGRNSPLHF. The CDR3, as DNA: TGTGCAGCAGCTCTAGGGGGCCGCAATTCACCCCTCCACTTT. Filled out from reference TRBV7-9 and TRBJ1-6, the complete variable domain reads DTGVSQNPRHKITKRGQNVTFRCDPISEHNRLYWYRQTLGQGPEFLTYFQNEAQLEKSRLLSDRFSAERPKGSFSTLEIQRTEQGDSAMYLCAAALGGRNSPLHFGNGTRLTVT.

The chain combines TRBV13 with TRBJ1-5; D not certain. V was cut by 5 bases and J by 6 bases, with 11 bases left in between. Looked up from germline, CDR1 is PRHDT and CDR2 is FYEKMQ (reference sequence). CDR3 length: 13 residues. CDR3 nucleotide sequence: TGTGCCAGCAGCGCACGACCTGGTCAGCCCCAGCATTTT. Amino acid sequence: CASSARPGQPQHF.

The rearrangement joins TRBV2 to TRBJ1-2; D is unclear. The CDR3 is 12 amino acids. The V and J ends lost 4 bases and 2 bases respectively, with 5 bases between them. Germline CDR1 is SNHLY and CDR2 is FYNNEI. The CDR3 is CASSGGNYGYTF. The DNA of the CDR3 is TGTGCCAGCAGTGGCGGGAACTATGGCTACACCTTC.

The chain employs TRBV28 and TRBJ1-2; 9 positions agree with TRBD1. Trimming cost V 4 bases and J 2 bases; bases outside gene matches: 2. CDR1 is MDHEN, CDR2 SYDVKM, per germline. The CDR3 has 14 residues. CDR3 residues: CASSWGQGNYGYTF. In DNA form, the CDR3 reads TGTGCCAGCAGTTGGGGACAGGGAAACTATGGCTACACCTTC.

The chain couples TRBV11-2 to TRBJ2-7, with a weak D call TRBD2 (5 bases). CDR3 length: 14 residues. Looked up from germline, CDR1 is SGHAT and CDR2 is FQNNGV. Between the trimmed V and J ends, which lost 0 bases and 5 bases, there was a span of 11 bases. The CDR3 bases are TGTGCCAGCAGCTTAGATGGACTGCGGGACGAGCAGTACTTC. It encodes CASSLDGLRDEQYF.

This clone was detected a few times. DNA for the CDR3: TGTGCCAGCACCAAGGACGGTAACTATGGCTACACCTTC. It is translated as CASTKDGNYGYTF. The rearrangement links TRBV2 to TRBJ1-2; D not resolved. Germline V gives CDR1 SNHLY, CDR2 FYNNEI. The CDR3 covers 13 residues. V lost 7 bases and J lost 1, with 10 bases in between.

The chain is built from TRBV7-9 and TRBJ1-1; D gene ambiguous. Germline V CDR1 and CDR2: SEHNR, FQNEAQ (reference sequence). The CDR3 covers 16 residues. V shed 3 bases and J shed 1 base, with 15 bases lying between them. The CDR3 region has the DNA TGTGCCAGCAGCTTCTTTCGGGAACTTCGGAACACTGAAGCTTTCTTT. This gives the protein CASSFFRELRNTEAFF.

V gene TRBV19 combines with J gene TRBJ1-1, with a possible D match to TRBD1 (5 bases). CDR1 and CDR2 from the germline V gene are LNHDA and SQIVND (reference sequence). Trimming removed 7 bases from V and 6 bases from J, with 18 bases in between. This CDR3 has 14 amino acids. This chain's CDR3 is CASTYTQGRAEAFF. DNA for the CDR3: TGTGCCAGTACGTACACGCAGGGAAGGGCTGAAGCTTTCTTT.

The rearrangement joins TRBV14 to TRBJ1-1; the match to TRBD1 covers 9 bases. The CDR3 covers 16 residues. V lost 1 base, J lost 4 bases, and 7 bases stayed unmatched. CDR1 is SGHDN and CDR2 is FVKESK in the germline V gene. Written as DNA, the CDR3 is TGTGCCAGCAGCCAAGGGGACAGGGAGGAGGGCACTGAAGCTTTCTTT. This translates into CASSQGDREEGTEAFF.

V gene TRBV28 combines with J gene TRBJ2-7, with unresolved D. Trimming took off 5 bases at V and 6 bases at J, with 11 bases between the two ends. The germline V gene encodes CDR1 MDHEN and CDR2 SYDVKM. The CDR3 loop spans 12 amino acids. DNA of the CDR3: TGTGCCAGCAGTACTTTAATCGGCGAGCAGTACGTC. This sequence encodes CASSTLIGEQYV.

In its sample, this clone was seen a few times. The V gene is TRBV7-9, the J gene TRBJ1-4; tentative D call: TRBD1 (6 bases). This CDR3 comprises 18 residues. Trimming shortened V by 4 bases and J by 4 bases, and 22 bases separated the two germline ends. Per germline, CDR1 SEHNR and CDR2 FQNEAQ (reference sequence). The CDR3 spells CASSSLPGHPSGNEKLFF. In DNA form, the CDR3 reads TGTGCCAGCAGCTCCCTTCCGGGACATCCCTCAGGTAATGAAAAACTGTTTTTT.

The V gene is TRBV27, the J gene TRBJ1-2; 7 nucleotides align to TRBD1. The CDR3 spans 15 residues. The V and J ends lost 6 bases and 1 base, in that order; junction bases with no gene match: 8. In germline, CDR1 is MNHEY, CDR2 SMNVEV (reference sequence). The CDR3 DNA sequence: TGTGCCAGCAGATCATCTTGGGACAGTAACTATGGCTACACCTTC. Translating it yields CASRSSWDSNYGYTF.

The CDR3 protein is CASSPTRDTQYF. CDR3 nucleotides: TGTGCCAGCTCCCCAACTAGGGATACGCAGTATTTT. The V gene is TRBV18, the J gene TRBJ2-3, with TRBD2 as a possible D gene (5 bases). CDR1 KGHSH and CDR2 LQKENI come from the germline V gene. V was shortened by 6 bases and J by 6 bases, with 10 bases between the two germline ends. The CDR3 spans 12 residues. The whole variable domain, remainder taken from reference TRBV18 and TRBJ2-3, is NAGVMQNPRHLVRRRGQEARLRCSPMKGHSHVYWYRQLPEEGLKFMVYLQKENIIDESGMPKERFSAEFPKEGPSILRIQQVVRGDSAAYFCASSPTRDTQYFGPGTRLTVL.

The rearrangement joins TRBV5-5 to TRBJ2-7; 7 bases line up with TRBD1. Germline V gene sequence: CDR1 SGHKS, CDR2 YYEKEE (reference sequence). After removal of 3 bases from V and 7 bases from J, the junction contained 13 bases not matched to a gene. This CDR3 has 15 amino acids. Written as DNA, the CDR3 is TGTGCCAGCAGCTCGCTCCAACAGGGGATGAAGGAGCAGTACGTC. Protein sequence: CASSSLQQGMKEQYV.

V usage is TRBV19 and J usage is TRBJ2-5; D is perhaps TRBD1 or TRBD2 (6 bases each). The V gene's germline CDR1 is LNHDA and CDR2 SQIVND (reference sequence). V lost 7 bases and J lost 5, with 8 bases in between. The CDR3 runs to 11 residues. In nucleotides, the CDR3 is TGTGCCAGTACCGGGGGCGAGACCCAGTACTTC. It is translated as CASTGGETQYF.

The table lists this clone with a count of one. This chain connects TRBV10-2 to TRBJ2-2; possible D gene TRBD1, 6 bases. This CDR3 comprises 14 residues. Germline V gene lookup returns CDR1 WSHSY and CDR2 SAAADI. V was pared by 6 bases and J by 1 base, with 9 bases between. For the CDR3, the DNA is TGCGCCAGCAGGGACAGACAGAACACCGGGGAGCTGTTTTTT. Translating gives CASRDRQNTGELFF.

The V gene is TRBV5-1, the J gene TRBJ1-3; D is undetermined. CDR3 length: 14 residues. In germline, CDR1 is SGHRS, CDR2 YFSETQ. V lost 0 bases, J lost 0 bases, and 4 bases lay in between. DNA for the CDR3: TGCGCCAGCAGCTTGGGAAGCTCTGGAAACACCATATATTTT. It specifies CASSLGSSGNTIYF.

In DNA, the CDR3 is TGCAGCGTTGCTTCGGCTAGCCGGGCGGAGACCCAGTACTTC. Its protein product is CSVASASRAETQYF. The V and J genes are TRBV29-1 and TRBJ2-5; D may be TRBD2 (5 bases). This CDR3 region has 14 residues. Trimming took 4 bases from V and 5 from J, leaving 17 bases between them. Germline V gives CDR1 SQVTM, CDR2 ANQGSEA.

This clone appeared a few times. The chain is built from TRBV6-1 and TRBJ1-2, with no clear D. Trimming stripped 7 bases from V and 4 bases from J, with 13 bases between. CDR1 is MNHNS and CDR2 is SASEGT in the germline V gene. The CDR3 covers 13 residues. CDR3 in DNA: TGTGCCAGCATGAGCACCGCAATCTATGGCTACACCTTC. Its protein is CASMSTAIYGYTF.

With regard to this clone: The junction and the germline gene differ at one end; a read error may be behind it. This chain links TRBV15 with TRBJ2-7, with TRBD1 identical over 7 bases. Germline CDR1 is LNHNV and CDR2 is YYDKDF (reference sequence). The CDR3 runs to 12 residues. CDR3 nucleotides: TGTGCCACCAGCAGGGAGACCCGGGACAGTCACTTC. Its translation is CATSRETRDSHF.

The chain combines TRBV5-1 with TRBJ2-6; TRBD1 or TRBD2 may be the D gene (6 bases each). CDR1 is SGHRS, CDR2 YFSETQ, per germline. The CDR3 extends over 16 amino acids. Trimming pared 0 bases from V and 2 bases from J, leaving 9 bases between. CDR3 sequence: CASSLEGGAGANVLTF. As DNA, the CDR3 is TGCGCCAGCAGCTTGGAGGGGGGCGCTGGGGCCAACGTCCTGACTTTC.

The rearrangement joins TRBV4-1 to TRBJ1-5; a possible D gene is TRBD1 (5 bases). CDR1 and CDR2 (germline): MGHRA, YSYEKL. Trimming took 2 bases from V and 0 from J, leaving 14 bases between them. The CDR3 runs 17 residues. The CDR3 is CASSQRLLRASNQPQHF. CDR3 DNA sequence: TGCGCCAGCAGCCAACGTCTCCTCAGGGCTAGCAATCAGCCCCAGCATTTT.

The rearrangement joins TRBV5-1 to TRBJ2-3, with D unresolved. V gave up 5 bases and J gave up 1 base, with 8 bases separating them. The CDR3 consists of 13 residues. The germline gives CDR1 SGHRS, CDR2 YFSETQ. The CDR3 coding sequence is TGCGCCAGCAGTACAGTGGGCACAGATACGCAGTATTTT. Translated, it gives CASSTVGTDTQYF.

This clone was seen once. J is TRBJ1-1 and V is TRBV29-1; D gene uncertain. Germline lookup yields CDR1 SQVTM and CDR2 ANQGSEA. V was pared by 4 bases and J by 4 bases, with 10 bases between. CDR3 size: 12 residues. CDR3 DNA sequence: TGCAGCGTTGGGAACAACCCCACTGAAGCTTTCTTT. Translating gives CSVGNNPTEAFF.

This clone has a single count. The chain combines TRBV23-1 with TRBJ2-5, with a weak D call TRBD2 (5 bases). TRBV23-1 counts as an open reading frame of uncertain function. The V and J ends lost 3 bases and 4 bases respectively, with 21 bases between them. This CDR3 has 17 residues. The chain's CDR3 is CASSQPPGKEESETQYF. The DNA for the CDR3 is TGCGCCAGCAGTCAGCCTCCGGGAAAAGAAGAGTCAGAGACCCAGTACTTC.

This rearrangement joins TRBV10-3 to TRBJ1-2; 8 bases match TRBD1. The trim removed 7 bases at V and 8 bases at J, leaving 9 bases unmatched. CDR3 size: 13 residues. Germline V gene data show CDR1 as ENHRY and CDR2 as SYGVKD. This chain's CDR3 is CAITQGTGRGYTF. The DNA of the CDR3 is TGTGCCATCACTCAAGGGACAGGTCGAGGCTACACCTTC.

This chain joins TRBV7-3 and TRBJ2-1; 7 positions agree with TRBD1. The germline V gene encodes CDR1 SGHTA and CDR2 FQGTGA. V gave up 5 bases and J gave up 8 bases; unmatched junction bases: 9. The CDR3 has 14 amino acids. The CDR3 DNA reads TGTGCCAGCAGCCCGGACAGGACGAGCGATGAGCAGTTCTTC. Amino acids: CASSPDRTSDEQFF.

CDR3 DNA: TGTGCCAGCAGCTACCCAGGCGGCACTGAAGCTTTCTTT. Translation gives CASSYPGGTEAFF. The V and J genes are TRBV11-2 and TRBJ1-1; D is unclear. The CDR3 runs 13 residues. V lost 4 bases to trimming and J lost 4 bases, with 10 bases between them. Germline CDR1 reads SGHAT; CDR2 reads FQNNGV.

This chain uses TRBV6-4 with TRBJ1-4; the match to TRBD1 covers 8 bases. The junction had 12 bases not matched to a gene; V was cut back by 2 bases and J by 10 bases. The CDR3 covers 16 residues. Germline V gives CDR1 MRHNA, CDR2 SNTAGT. The DNA of the CDR3 is TGTGCCAGCAGTGACACCCGGACAGGGTTGAGTGGAAAACTGTTTTTT. It yields the protein CASSDTRTGLSGKLFF.

This clone is termed medium-sized. J is TRBJ1-1 and V is TRBV2; D gene ambiguous. V was trimmed by 1 base and J by 9 bases, leaving 9 bases between them. Germline V gene sequence: CDR1 SNHLY, CDR2 FYNNEI. This CDR3 spans 12 amino acids. The CDR3 loop is CASSEGEGQAFF. The CDR3 DNA reads as TGTGCCAGCAGTGAAGGGGAGGGCCAAGCTTTCTTT.

This sequence joins TRBV15 and TRBJ2-7; 7 bases align to TRBD2. The V segment lost 0 bases and the J segment 0 bases; nucleotides outside the gene matches: 5. Germline values: CDR1 LNHNV, CDR2 YYDKDF (reference sequence). The CDR3 loop spans 16 amino acids. DNA of the CDR3: TGTGCCACCAGCAGAGAGCCCGGGGGGAGCTCCTACGAGCAGTACGTC. The encoded protein is CATSREPGGSSYEQYV.